This T cell receptor (beta chain) was retrieved from a study of cytomegalovirus exposure and HLA in healthy donors. The germline V gene has CDR1 SGHRS and CDR2 YFSETQ. The CDR3 covers 13 residues. The germline V and J ends were trimmed by 2 bases and 1 base, with 6 bases remaining between them. The PCR used 60 Vbeta and 13 Jbeta primers. The protocol was immunoSEQ multiplex PCR, while the TCRdb copy is restricted to in-frame clones and leaves out a portion. The table shows more than 85,000 clones, with roughly 60% occurring only once. Sequences were obtained from PBMCs. The chain couples TRBV5-1 to TRBJ1-2; D remains ambiguous. The sequence came from a human donor in good health. The CDR3 spells CASSFQVNYGYTF. In DNA, the CDR3 is TGCGCCAGCAGCTTCCAGGTTAACTATGGCTACACCTTC.